This T cell receptor beta chain was recorded in a study of cytomegalovirus exposure and HLA in healthy donors. J lost 8 bases, V lost 5 bases, and 7 bases had no gene match. This CDR3 has 15 residues. Germline V gene sequence: CDR1 MNHNS, CDR2 SASEGT. 60 Vbeta and 13 Jbeta primers were used in PCR. Using immunoSEQ multiplex PCR, the repertoire was profiled, and TCRdb retains in-frame clones only, with some absent. Recorded for this sample: 65,000 to 85,000 clones. Sequencing input: PBMCs. This clonotype originated in a woman in her sixties in good health and CMV-seronegative. The V and J genes are TRBV6-1 and TRBJ1-6; 9 bases match TRBD1. Here the CDR3 reads CASSSPGQGHSPLHF. In DNA form, the CDR3 reads TGTGCCAGCAGTAGTCCGGGACAGGGTCATTCACCCCTCCACTTT.